A selection of T cell receptor beta chains follows, all from one sample in a study of CD4 and CD8 cells across lung adenocarcinoma regions. TCRdb itself ran the PCR reads through MiXCR, one entry per CDR3 protein. The sample has over 4,500 distinct CDR3 sequences, about 50% seen once. Sequencing used CD4+ T cells from the margin of a lung tumor. The receptors derive from a male donor with lung adenocarcinoma. The CD4 and CD8 labels of this study may be unreliable. Each CDR3 is given with its conserved first and last residue. A D gene is named only where the DNA matches it firmly. Part of the rows lack a size; the others show once, few, many or a class for expanded clones.

D	size	J	V	DNA	CDR3
.	.	TRBJ2-1	TRBV25-1	TGTGCCAGCAGTGAATTTAAGGGGGGCGCCAAAAACGAGCAGTTCTTC	CASSEFKGGAKNEQFF
.	.	TRBJ2-2	TRBV10-2	.	CASSPQAVGTGAQFF
.	.	TRBJ2-1	TRBV7-6	TGTGCCAGCAGCCTCCAAATGAGCGGCGCTTACAATGAGCAGTTCTTC	CASSLQMSGAYNEQFF
.	.	TRBJ2-1	TRBV11-3	TGTGCCAGCAGCTTAGTGTACAATGAGCAGTTCTTC	CASSLVYNEQFF
TRBD2	medium-sized	TRBJ2-3	TRBV6-1	TGTGCCAGCAGTGAAGCTAGCGGGAGCCCAGATACGCAGTATTTT	CASSEASGSPDTQYF
.	medium-sized	TRBJ2-1	TRBV6-1	TGTGCCAGCAGTGAATTTGGCGGGATGGGCGATGAGCAGTTCTTC	CASSEFGGMGDEQFF
.	.	TRBJ2-7	TRBV4-1	TGCGCCAGCAGCCCCCAGGACAGTTACGAGCAGTACTTC	CASSPQDSYEQYF
TRBD1	large	TRBJ2-3	TRBV6-1	TGTGCCAGCAAAATTGGGACAGGGGGAGATACGCAGTATTTT	CASKIGTGGDTQYF
.	few	TRBJ1-2	TRBV6-1	TGTGCCAGCAGTGCTAGGACAGATTTCTATGGCTACACCTTC	CASSARTDFYGYTF
.	medium-sized	TRBJ2-1	TRBV6-5	TGTGCCAGCAGTTACTTGTCTAGCGGAGGGGGGAATGAGCAGTTCTTC	CASSYLSSGGGNEQFF
TRBD2	few	TRBJ2-7	TRBV10-2	TGCGCCAGCAGTGAGTCGAAAGTTCCGGGACTAGCGTACAATGAGCAGTACTTC	CASSESKVPGLAYNEQYF
.	.	TRBJ1-2	TRBV6-1	TGTGCCAGCAGTCCCCTTCGGGTAGACCATGGCTACACCTTC	CASSPLRVDHGYTF
TRBD2	few	TRBJ2-5	TRBV7-6	TGTGCCAGCAGCCCATTGTTGGCTAGCGGACAAGAGACCCAGTACTTC	CASSPLLASGQETQYF
TRBD2	.	TRBJ2-1	TRBV4-2	TGTGCCAGCAGCCAAGAAACTAGCGGCTCCTACAATGAGCAGTTCTTC	CASSQETSGSYNEQFF
.	few	TRBJ1-2	TRBV27	TGTGCGTCCGGGACCCATTTAAACTATGGCTACACCTTC	CASGTHLNYGYTF
TRBD2	.	TRBJ2-4	TRBV6-1	TGTGCCAGCAGTCCCGGAGGAGCGGGGAATAAAAACATTCAGTACTTC	CASSPGGAGNKNIQYF
TRBD2	medium-sized	TRBJ2-1	TRBV12-3/TRBV12-4	TGTGCCAGCAGTTTGGCGGGAGGGAAAACCAATGAGCAGTTCTTC	CASSLAGGKTNEQFF
TRBD2	once	TRBJ2-1	TRBV9	TGTGCCAGCAGCGTGGGCGGGAGGTGGAATGAGCAGTTCTTC	CASSVGGRWNEQFF
.	large	TRBJ1-1	TRBV6-1	TGTGCCAGCAGAAAAATGGGAGGGAAGACTGAAGCTTTCTTT	CASRKMGGKTEAFF
TRBD2	.	TRBJ2-1	TRBV7-6	TGTGCCAGCAGCCCAAGCGTAGCGGGAGGCCCTGGTGCCGGGCAGTTCTTC	CASSPSVAGGPGAGQFF
.	large	TRBJ2-2	TRBV6-5	TGTGCCAGCAGTTACTCGGGACTCCCAACCGGTCCCGGGGAGCTGTTTTTT	CASSYSGLPTGPGELFF
.	.	TRBJ2-5	TRBV6-1	TGTGCCAGCAGTGATATCGTTCAGACTGAGACCCAGTACTTC	CASSDIVQTETQYF
.	few	TRBJ1-6	TRBV6-1	TGTGCCAGCAGTGAAGGATGGGGTTCTAATTCACCCCTCCACTTT	CASSEGWGSNSPLHF
.	.	TRBJ2-5	TRBV6-1	TGTGCCACGGGGAAGGGGCGGGGCGCCCAAGATACCCAGTACTTT	CATGKGRGAQDTQYF
.	.	TRBJ2-7	TRBV27	TGTGCCAGGACCGTCTCGGGGGAGCAGTACTTC	CARTVSGEQYF
.	.	TRBJ2-7	TRBV25-1	TGTGCCAGGAGGCAAAGAGGCACAGATACGCAGTACTTC	CARRQRGTDTQYF
.	.	TRBJ2-3	TRBV6-1	TGTGCCAGCCGGATCGTGAGGACCAATACGCAGTATTTT	CASRIVRTNTQYF
.	once	TRBJ2-7	TRBV6-1	TGTGCCAGCAGCGCAACCGCCGGGACGGCAACCTACGAGCAGTACTTC	CASSATAGTATYEQYF
.	.	TRBJ2-1	TRBV6-1	TGTGCCAGCAGTGAACCCCCGAACAATGAGCAGTTCTTC	CASSEPPNNEQFF
.	medium-sized	TRBJ1-1	TRBV6-1	TGTGCCAGCAGACCTTTCAGGGGAACTGAAGCTTTCTTT	CASRPFRGTEAFF
TRBD2	.	TRBJ2-5	TRBV27	TGTGCCAGCCGACGGACGTCTAGCGGGAGGATACAGACCCAGTACTTC	CASRRTSSGRIQTQYF
.	.	TRBJ1-3	TRBV4-2	TGTGCCAGCAGCCAAGAAGGGGCAGTTTCTGGAAACACCATATATTTT	CASSQEGAVSGNTIYF
TRBD2	.	TRBJ2-5	TRBV7-9	TGTGCCAGCAGCAACAAGGGACTAGCGGGCGGAAAGACCCAGTACTTC	CASSNKGLAGGKTQYF
.	.	TRBJ2-3	TRBV6-1	TGTGCCAGCAGCCCTGGGGGCCAAAGTGAGCAGTTCTTT	CASSPGGQSEQFF
.	.	TRBJ1-6	TRBV6-1	TGTGTCAGCTCCAATGGGATAGGGCCCTACGAGCAGTACTTT	CVSSNGIGPYEQYF
.	medium-sized	TRBJ2-1	TRBV6-1	TGTGCCAGCAGTCCTCCCAAGTATGAGCAGTTCTTC	CASSPPKYEQFF
.	.	TRBJ2-7	TRBV14	TGTGCCAGCAGCCATCCGACAGGTATCGGCTACGAGCAGTACTTC	CASSHPTGIGYEQYF
.	few	TRBJ2-3	TRBV25-1	TGTGCCAGCAGTAAAACAGGCAAAGACACGCAGTACTTT	CASSKTGKDTQYF
.	.	TRBJ2-3	TRBV28	TGTGCCAGCGGTCTCAAAGCCGGGAATACGCAGTACTTT	CASGLKAGNTQYF
TRBD2	hyperexpanded	TRBJ2-1	TRBV6-9	TGTGCCAGCAGTTATAGCGGGAGGGCCAATGAGCAGTTCTTC	CASSYSGRANEQFF
TRBD1	.	TRBJ2-3	TRBV4-1	TGCGCCAGCAGCCAAGGACAGGGAGAATGGGATACGCAGTACTTT	CASSQGQGEWDTQYF
.	.	TRBJ2-3	TRBV7-2	TGTGCTAGCAGCCTCGGGTGCCTAAACACAGAGACGCAGTATTTC	CASSLGCLNTETQYF
.	.	TRBJ2-1	TRBV25-1	TGTGCCAGCAGTGACCTTGGGGGTTTTTCGGTGGCCGCTAGGAATGAGCAGTTCTTC	CASSDLGGFSVAARNEQFF
TRBD2	medium-sized	TRBJ2-1	TRBV6-7	TGTGCCAGCAGTAGGACTAGCGGGAGATTTGATGAGCAGTTCTTC	CASSRTSGRFDEQFF
.	.	TRBJ2-7	TRBV5-6	TGTGCCAGCAGCTTGGCTCCGGAGGAGCAGTACTTC	CASSLAPEEQYF
.	few	TRBJ2-2	TRBV12-3/TRBV12-4	TGTGCCAGCAACACCATATCTCGGGAGACCGGGGAGCTGTTTTTT	CASNTISRETGELFF
TRBD2	large	TRBJ2-1	TRBV10-3	TGTGCCATCAGTGAGTCGGAGGGACTAGCGAGGAAAGCGGGTGAGCAGTTCTTC	CAISESEGLARKAGEQFF
TRBD2	.	TRBJ2-1	TRBV24-1	TGTGCCACCGAGACGACTAGCGGATACAATGAGCAGTTCTTC	CATETTSGYNEQFF
.	.	TRBJ2-3	TRBV10-3	TGTGCCATGAGTGAGTGGGCGAAAGATACGCAGTATTTC	CAMSEWAKDTQYF
TRBD2	medium-sized	TRBJ2-5	TRBV6-1	TGTGCCAGCAGTCCTTCTTTAGCGGGAGTAGGGACCCAGTACTTC	CASSPSLAGVGTQYF
.	.	TRBJ2-5	TRBV4-1	TGCGCCAGCAGCCAACGAGACGAGACCCAGTACTTC	CASSQRDETQYF
.	large	TRBJ2-1	TRBV6-5	TGTGCCAGCAGCTTAGCGCCGCCCTCCTACAATGAGCAGTTCTTC	CASSLAPPSYNEQFF
TRBD2	once	TRBJ2-3	TRBV10-1	TGCGCCAGCAGTGACGGCGAGCGGGAGGGGGAGGGTGACAAAGATACGCAGTATTTT	CASSDGEREGEGDKDTQYF
TRBD2	few	TRBJ2-3	TRBV3-1	TGTGCCAGCAGCCAAGATGCTCTAGCGGGATCAGATACGCAGTATTTT	CASSQDALAGSDTQYF
.	.	TRBJ2-5	TRBV7-6	TGTGCCAGCACGTCCGCCGGGGGCCGTGGCCCAGATACCCAGTACTTC	CASTSAGGRGPDTQYF
.	.	TRBJ2-4	TRBV10-2	TGCGCCAGCCGTGAGACGGGGCAGGGCGCCACAGATATTCAGTACTTC	CASRETGQGATDIQYF
TRBD2	medium-sized	TRBJ2-5	TRBV6-1	TGTGCCAGCAGTCCCCTATTAGCGGGAGTCCGGGGAGCCCAGTACTTC	CASSPLLAGVRGAQYF
TRBD2	large	TRBJ2-1	TRBV7-6	TGTGCCAGCAGCTTAACGGGGACTAGCGGGAGGGGAAGAGATGAGCAGTTCTTC	CASSLTGTSGRGRDEQFF